The following is a TCR beta chain sequence with its context. Sequencing relied on a cDNA template that was reverse transcribed from extracted RNA. This table comes from immunoSEQ multiplex PCR, and its TCRdb copy is limited to in-frame clones, with some not included. The sample lists approximately 140,000 clones, roughly 86% occurring once. From germline, CDR1 is SEHNR and CDR2 FQNEAQ (reference sequence). The CDR3 length is 14 residues. Trimming removed 2 bases at V and 12 bases at J, with 19 bases between. Treatment denoted: oral pan-JAK inhibitor, 5-10 mg twice daily. The study team obtained lesional scalp punch biopsies and peripheral blood from alopecia areata patients. These data are taken from a study of CD8+ T cells in alopecia areata. In the study overall: Twice a day, 5 to 10 mg of oral tofacitinib was administered to treated patients. The study gave tofacitinib for 6 to 18 months, then 6 months off drug.

This clonotype originated in a human donor with alopecia areata. Sequencing was performed on CD8+ T cells sorted from blood, taken at week 4, from a patient treated with tofacitinib. This chain connects TRBV7-9 to TRBJ1-1, with D perhaps TRBD1 (6 bases). CDR3 residues: CASSLPGQASRTFF. The CDR3 DNA reads as TGTGCCAGCAGCTTACCGGGACAAGCTTCGAGAACTTTCTTT.